The present T cell receptor beta chain was sequenced within a study of cytomegalovirus exposure and HLA in healthy donors. Comments on this clone: What it binds is unknown.

13 Jbeta primers and 60 Vbeta primers were used for the PCR. Generated by immunoSEQ multiplex PCR, the TCRdb table keeps only in-frame clones and is missing some. The profile shows approximately 150,000 clones, 72% of them singletons. Study findings and constraints: Donors were assumed by presence/absence analyses to have roughly uniform sequencing depth. At a 0.05 false discovery rate, a later analysis found 18,000 or so TCR beta sequences to be associated with HLA alleles.

The sequenced sample consisted of PBMCs. This receptor was identified in a man aged 35 to 55 in good health and CMV-seronegative.

This chain's CDR3 is CASSPRKAPRDSYEQYF. CDR3 bases: TGTGCCAGCAGCCCCCGTAAGGCCCCCCGGGACAGCTACGAGCAGTACTTC. The gene calls are TRBV11-2 and TRBJ2-7, with TRBD1 identical over 7 bases. V was clipped by 5 bases and J by 3 bases; unmatched bases: 16. Germline CDR1 is SGHAT and CDR2 is FQNNGV. CDR3 length equals 17 residues.